These T cell receptor beta chains were read from a single sample in a study of blood T cell repertoires in COVID-19. Generated by immunoSEQ multiplex PCR, the TCRdb table keeps only in-frame clones and is missing some. The sample records about 300,000 clones, 86% being singletons. Input material: peripheral blood. These receptors all stem from a woman aged 45-59 years with acute or convalescent COVID-19. The CDR3 runs from the conserved cysteine through the conserved F or W. D genes are given only for firm matches. Clone size appears in some rows only: once, few, many, or a class for an expanded clone.

NA	TRBV5-6	TRBJ1-1	NA	CASSRYLIMNTEAFF	TGTGCCAGCAGTAGATACTTAATCATGAACACTGAAGCTTTCTTT
NA	TRBV10-3	TRBJ2-5	TRBD1	CAISEPPGTGAQETQYF	TGTGCCATCAGTGAGCCTCCGGGGACAGGGGCCCAAGAGACCCAGTACTTC
NA	TRBV9	TRBJ2-3	NA	CASREAGDTQYF	TGTGCCAGCAGGGAAGCGGGAGATACGCAGTATTTT
NA	TRBV9	TRBJ2-1	NA	CASSVAGNSYNEQFF	TGTGCCAGCAGCGTTGCCGGGAACTCCTACAATGAGCAGTTCTTC
NA	TRBV20-1	TRBJ1-3	NA	CSASRQVYGNTIYF	TGCAGTGCGAGTCGACAGGTTTACGGAAACACCATATATTTT
NA	TRBV29-1	TRBJ2-7	TRBD1	CSAAGQGAPEQYF	TGCAGCGCTGCGGGACAGGGGGCCCCCGAGCAGTACTTC
NA	TRBV18	TRBJ2-7	NA	CASSLERTYRNEQYF	TGTGCCAGCTCACTTGAGCGAACGTATCGGAACGAGCAGTACTTC
NA	TRBV5-1	TRBJ2-3	TRBD2	CASSLGGLAATDTQYF	TGCGCCAGCAGCTTGGGGGGACTAGCGGCCACAGATACGCAGTATTTT
NA	TRBV4-3	TRBJ1-5	NA	CASSQGQNQPQHF	TGCGCCAGCAGCCAAGGACAGAATCAGCCCCAGCATTTT
NA	TRBV15	TRBJ2-6	NA	CATSIPRAGANVLTF	TGTGCCACCAGCATTCCAAGAGCGGGGGCCAACGTCCTGACTTTC
NA	TRBV7-3	TRBJ2-3	NA	CASSLGPPSTDTQYF	TGTGCCAGCAGCTTAGGGCCACCCAGCACAGATACGCAGTATTTT
NA	TRBV28	TRBJ2-7	TRBD2	CASSGTSGSYEQYF	TGTGCCAGCAGTGGGACTAGCGGGAGCTACGAGCAGTACTTC
once	TRBV3-1/TRBV3-2	TRBJ2-1	TRBD2	CASRGTSGSEGLEQFF	TGTGCCAGCAGGGGGACTAGCGGCTCTGAAGGGTTAGAGCAGTTCTTC
NA	TRBV18	TRBJ2-5	TRBD1	CASSQDRGSETQYF	TGTGCCAGCTCACAGGACAGGGGGTCAGAGACCCAGTACTTC
NA	TRBV28	TRBJ2-5	TRBD2	CASSPGIAGGETQYF	TGTGCCAGCAGCCCCGGTATAGCGGGCGGCGAGACCCAGTACTTC
NA	TRBV6-5	TRBJ1-2	NA	CASRVTSNYGYTF	TGTGCCAGCAGGGTCACATCAAACTATGGCTACACCTTC
once	TRBV29-1	TRBJ2-7	TRBD1	CSVGRGTGAGEQYF	TGCAGCGTTGGGCGCGGGACAGGGGCGGGCGAGCAGTACTTC
NA	TRBV18	TRBJ2-7	TRBD1	CASSPDQGEDSYEQYF	TGTGCCAGCTCACCAGATCAGGGGGAAGACTCCTACGAGCAGTACTTC
once	TRBV5-1	TRBJ1-4	NA	CASSFRGTATNEKLFF	TGCGCCAGCAGCTTCAGGGGTACCGCAACTAATGAAAAACTGTTTTTT
NA	TRBV6-4	TRBJ2-3	NA	CASSDQISTDTQYF	TGTGCCAGCAGTGACCAGATTAGCACAGATACGCAGTATTTT
few	TRBV7-6	TRBJ1-1	NA	CASSSPGAVNTEAFF	TGTGCCAGCAGCTCCCCTGGGGCGGTGAACACTGAAGCTTTCTTT
NA	TRBV19	TRBJ1-4	NA	CATHWGLSTNEKLFF	TGTGCCACTCACTGGGGACTCTCAACTAATGAAAAACTGTTTTTT
NA	TRBV19	TRBJ2-7	NA	CAKGTGTSKPEQYF	TGTGCCAAGGGTACCGGGACATCGAAGCCCGAGCAGTACTTC
few	TRBV9	TRBJ1-4	TRBD1	CASSAMGGQSNEKLFF	TGTGCCAGCAGCGCCATGGGGGGACAGAGTAATGAAAAACTGTTTTTT
NA	TRBV28	TRBJ1-1	NA	CASSPTYTEAFF	TGTGCCAGCAGTCCAACATACACTGAAGCTTTCTTT
NA	TRBV24-1	TRBJ2-1	TRBD1	CATSSDRVRYNEQFF	TGTGCCACCAGTTCGGACAGGGTGAGGTACAATGAGCAGTTCTTC
NA	TRBV27	TRBJ1-2	NA	CASSLRLNPGVVGGYTF	TGTGCCAGCAGTCTACGACTGAACCCCGGGGTAGTGGGGGGCTACACCTTC
NA	TRBV27	TRBJ2-7	NA	CASSNRQASMWQYF	TGTGCCAGCAGTAATAGACAGGCATCGATGTGGCAGTACTTC
few	TRBV5-4	TRBJ2-1	NA	CASSLDFTAYNEQFF	TGTGCCAGCAGCTTGGACTTTACTGCCTACAATGAGCAGTTCTTC
few	TRBV9	TRBJ1-2	NA	CASSVAGNYGYTF	TGTGCCAGCAGCGTAGCCGGGAACTATGGCTACACCTTC
few	TRBV7-3	TRBJ2-7	TRBD2	CASSKAGAYEQYF	TGTGCCAGCAGCAAAGCGGGAGCCTACGAGCAGTACTTC
NA	TRBV7-7	TRBJ2-1	TRBD2	CASSLGGGNEQFF	TGTGCCAGCAGCTTAGGGGGAGGGAATGAGCAGTTCTTC
NA	TRBV28	TRBJ2-3	NA	CASSSLVTDTQYF	TGTGCCAGCAGTTCACTAGTGACAGATACGCAGTATTTT
NA	TRBV27	TRBJ2-3	TRBD2	CASSSTSDASTDTQYF	TGTGCCAGCAGTTCCACTAGCGATGCTAGCACAGATACGCAGTATTTT
once	TRBV11-2	TRBJ2-1	NA	CASAHIRNEQFF	TGTGCCAGCGCCCACATCCGAAATGAGCAGTTCTTC
NA	TRBV30	TRBJ2-1	NA	CAWSAGSGSYNEQFF	TGTGCCTGGAGTGCGGGGAGCGGCTCCTACAATGAGCAGTTCTTC
NA	TRBV7-9	TRBJ2-7	NA	CASNKGPAYEQYF	TGTGCCAGCAACAAAGGCCCAGCCTACGAGCAGTACTTC
once	TRBV5-4	TRBJ1-2	NA	CASSPKSGGDTRNYGYTF	TGTGCCAGCAGCCCTAAAAGTGGTGGGGACACAAGAAACTATGGCTACACCTTC
NA	TRBV9	TRBJ2-2	NA	CASSPTPQVGELFF	TGTGCCAGCAGCCCGACCCCCCAGGTTGGGGAGCTGTTTTTT
NA	TRBV27	TRBJ1-1	NA	CASSSRENTEAFF	TGTGCCAGCAGCAGCCGGGAGAACACTGAAGCTTTCTTT
NA	TRBV5-6	TRBJ1-2	NA	CASSFQRSTGLYGYTF	TGTGCCAGCAGCTTTCAAAGATCTACAGGGCTTTATGGCTACACCTTC
once	TRBV6-4	TRBJ2-5	TRBD2	CASAPSGGKTQYF	TGTGCCAGCGCCCCTAGCGGCGGGAAGACCCAGTACTTC
NA	TRBV28	TRBJ1-2	NA	CASSLTGLLYGYTF	TGTGCCAGCAGTTTAACAGGGTTGCTCTATGGCTACACCTTC
NA	TRBV5-1	TRBJ2-2	TRBD1	CASSTLPQQGGTGELFF	TGCGCCAGCAGCACGCTCCCACAACAGGGGGGCACCGGGGAGCTGTTTTTT
NA	TRBV5-1	TRBJ1-2	TRBD1	CASSLGQGALYGYTF	TGCGCCAGCAGCTTGGGACAGGGGGCTCTTTATGGCTACACCTTC
NA	TRBV2	TRBJ2-5	NA	CASSEAIADPFQETQYF	TGTGCCAGCAGTGAAGCGATAGCAGATCCATTCCAAGAGACCCAGTACTTC
once	TRBV27	TRBJ1-6	NA	CASSLYPGSYNSPLHF	TGTGCCAGCAGTTTATACCCCGGGTCCTATAATTCACCCCTCCACTTT
NA	TRBV10-3	TRBJ1-6	NA	CAIKGQSNSPLHF	TGTGCCATCAAAGGACAGTCAAATTCACCCCTCCACTTT
NA	TRBV18	TRBJ2-7	TRBD1	CASSPRRTGDYEQYF	TGTGCCAGCTCACCACGTCGGACAGGGGATTACGAGCAGTACTTC
NA	TRBV5-1	TRBJ1-1	TRBD1	CASSPGQVNTEAFF	TGCGCCAGCAGCCCGGGACAGGTCAACACTGAAGCTTTCTTT
NA	TRBV4-1	TRBJ2-1	TRBD2	CASSQDRIASGIINEQFF	TGCGCCAGCAGCCAAGATAGAATCGCTAGCGGGATCATTAATGAGCAGTTCTTC
NA	TRBV2	TRBJ2-7	NA	CASRGHYEQYF	TGTGCCAGCAGGGGCCACTACGAGCAGTACTTC